Described below is a single T cell receptor (beta chain) sequence and its context. Its antigen is undetermined. Profiling relied on immunoSEQ multiplex PCR, and the TCRdb table lists in-frame clones only, not all of them. The data hold roughly 120,000 clones, with approximately 90% observed a single time. The data derive from a study of T cell responses to AZD1222 COVID-19 vaccine. Whole-study findings and limits: The study found Spike-specific TCR breadth and depth rose after two AZD1222 doses. Females outnumbered males among donors, who were mostly white British; clonal diversity was possibly underestimated.

The receptor comes from an adult in good health. The input for sequencing was peripheral blood, taken on day 0 of AZD1222 vaccination.

CDR3 DNA sequence: TGTGCCATCAGGACCTCCGGGGCCCCTGAAGCTTTCTTT. Protein: CAIRTSGAPEAFF. The rearrangement uses TRBV10-3 and TRBJ1-1, with D possibly TRBD1 on 5 matching bases. CDR1 ENHRY and CDR2 SYGVKD come from the germline V gene. The CDR3 length is 13 residues. Trimming took off 6 bases at V and 6 bases at J, with 14 bases between the two ends.